Listed below are T cell receptor beta chains from one sample, sequenced in a study of T cell responses to AZD1222 COVID-19 vaccine. TCRdb's copy holds only in-frame clones and misses some; the assay was immunoSEQ multiplex PCR. The table lists 75,000 to 85,000 clones, roughly 90% of them singletons. The sample consisted of peripheral blood, taken on day 0 of AZD1222 vaccination. These receptor sequences come from an adult in good health. Each CDR3 is given with its conserved first and last residue. A D gene is named only where the DNA matches it firmly. Rows give clone size only sometimes, using once, few, many, or a class for an expanded clone.

D,J,V,size,CDR3,DNA
TRBD1,TRBJ1-3,TRBV2,NA,CASSGQGNTIYF,TGTGCCAGCAGTGGACAGGGGAACACCATATATTTT
NA,TRBJ1-3,TRBV7-6,few,CASSPSSGVSGNTIYF,TGTGCCAGCAGCCCCTCGTCGGGGGTCTCTGGAAACACCATATATTTT
NA,TRBJ1-4,TRBV5-6,NA,CASSPRESTNEKLFF,TGTGCCAGCAGCCCGCGGGAGTCAACTAATGAAAAACTGTTTTTT
NA,TRBJ1-2,TRBV11-2,NA,CASSLAQGSGDGYTF,TGTGCCAGCAGCTTAGCACAGGGTTCGGGGGATGGCTACACCTTC
NA,TRBJ1-6,TRBV9,NA,CASSARKGALHF,TGTGCCAGCAGCGCGAGGAAAGGGGCCCTCCACTTT
TRBD2,TRBJ2-2,TRBV5-5,once,CASSHRGTSGTGELFF,TGTGCCAGCAGCCATCGAGGGACTAGCGGGACCGGGGAGCTGTTTTTT
NA,TRBJ1-1,TRBV9,NA,CASSGRTAEAFF,TGTGCCAGCAGCGGACGGACGGCTGAAGCTTTCTTT
TRBD1,TRBJ2-1,TRBV5-5,NA,CASVPGNRGDHEQFF,TGTGCCAGCGTCCCCGGTAACAGGGGTGACCATGAGCAGTTCTTC
NA,TRBJ2-5,TRBV5-1,NA,CASSSGGWGFQETQYF,TGCGCCAGCAGCTCCGGGGGTTGGGGGTTCCAAGAGACCCAGTACTTC
NA,TRBJ2-1,TRBV7-9,NA,CASSLGSAEQFF,TGTGCCAGCAGCTTAGGGTCGGCAGAGCAGTTCTTC
NA,TRBJ1-3,TRBV12-3/TRBV12-4,few,CATLQGGGNTIYF,TGTGCCACCCTCCAGGGAGGTGGAAACACCATATATTTT
NA,TRBJ2-6,TRBV5-4,NA,CASTMSGANVLTF,TGTGCCAGCACCATGTCAGGGGCCAACGTCCTGACTTTC
NA,TRBJ2-2,TRBV30,once,CAWRKVGIANTGELFF,TGTGCCTGGAGGAAGGTGGGGATCGCGAACACCGGGGAGCTGTTTTTT
TRBD2,TRBJ2-3,TRBV11-3,NA,CASSLTSGAADTQYF,TGTGCCAGCAGCTTAACTAGCGGGGCTGCAGATACGCAGTATTTT
NA,TRBJ1-1,TRBV6-2/TRBV6-3,once,CASSQGRGMNTEAFF,TGTGCCAGCAGTCAGGGTAGGGGTATGAACACTGAAGCTTTCTTT
TRBD1,TRBJ2-2,TRBV5-8,NA,CASSDRGRTTGELFF,TGTGCCAGCAGCGACAGGGGGCGGACCACCGGGGAGCTGTTTTTT
NA,TRBJ2-2,TRBV4-2,few,CASSQTRATGELFF,TGTGCCAGCAGCCAAACTAGGGCCACCGGGGAGCTGTTTTTT
NA,TRBJ1-4,TRBV3-1/TRBV3-2,NA,CASSLGATNEKLFF,TGTGCCAGCAGCCTCGGGGCTACTAATGAAAAACTGTTTTTT
TRBD1,TRBJ2-5,TRBV11-3,NA,CASSILTGATETQYF,TGTGCCAGCAGCATTCTGACAGGGGCCACGGAGACCCAGTACTTC
TRBD1,TRBJ1-2,TRBV30,NA,CAWSLQGLGGYTF,TGTGCCTGGAGTCTACAGGGGCTTGGTGGCTACACCTTC
NA,TRBJ2-1,TRBV3-1/TRBV3-2,NA,CASSPPLVYNEQFF,TGTGCCAGCAGCCCCCCTCTAGTTTACAATGAGCAGTTCTTC
TRBD1,TRBJ1-2,TRBV29-1,NA,CSGRTGGEYGYTF,TGCAGCGGACGGACAGGGGGCGAATATGGCTACACCTTC
TRBD1,TRBJ2-7,TRBV3-1/TRBV3-2,NA,CASSQDRDSHNF,TGTGCCAGCAGCCAGGACCGGGACAGCCATAACTTC
NA,TRBJ1-2,TRBV7-9,NA,CASSFGGVQGDSGYTF,TGTGCCAGCAGCTTCGGAGGTGTACAGGGTGATTCTGGCTACACCTTC
NA,TRBJ2-5,TRBV7-9,NA,CASSLGGEPPETQYF,TGTGCCAGCAGCTTAGGGGGCGAGCCCCCAGAGACCCAGTACTTC
NA,TRBJ1-3,TRBV7-9,NA,CASSLIWGTLDSGNTIYF,TGTGCCAGCAGCTTAATTTGGGGGACGTTGGACTCTGGAAACACCATATATTTT
NA,TRBJ1-1,TRBV27,NA,CASSSRQNTEAFF,TGTGCCAGCAGTTCCCGACAGAACACTGAAGCTTTCTTT
NA,TRBJ1-5,TRBV2,NA,CASSEARKPGNQPQHF,TGTGCCAGCAGTGAAGCTCGCAAGCCTGGCAATCAGCCCCAGCATTTT
TRBD1,TRBJ1-1,TRBV10-3,NA,CAISEFRTGGINTEAFF,TGTGCCATCAGTGAGTTCAGGACAGGGGGCATCAACACTGAAGCTTTCTTT
NA,TRBJ2-2,TRBV7-9,NA,CASSLGPWRGNTGELFF,TGTGCCAGCAGCTTAGGACCTTGGAGGGGGAACACCGGGGAGCTGTTTTTT
TRBD1,TRBJ1-4,TRBV11-2,NA,CASSRGQVNEKLFF,TGTGCCAGCAGCCGGGGACAGGTTAATGAAAAACTGTTTTTT
NA,TRBJ1-2,TRBV5-4,NA,CASSLGGRREEGYTF,TGTGCCAGCAGCTTGGGTGGACGGCGAGAAGAGGGCTACACCTTC
TRBD1,TRBJ1-4,TRBV2,NA,CASSEWGTGSEKLFF,TGTGCCAGCAGTGAATGGGGGACAGGGAGTGAAAAACTGTTTTTT
NA,TRBJ1-2,TRBV6-5,NA,CASSSGLFTGDGYTF,TGTGCCAGCAGTTCAGGTCTTTTTACAGGCGATGGCTACACCTTC
TRBD1,TRBJ2-1,TRBV11-2,NA,CASSGTGGYNEQFF,TGTGCCAGCAGCGGGACAGGGGGATACAATGAGCAGTTCTTC
NA,TRBJ2-2,TRBV6-1,NA,CASSEGPGELFF,TGTGCCAGCAGTGAAGGGCCCGGGGAGCTGTTTTTT
TRBD1,TRBJ1-2,TRBV4-1,few,CASSPSRTGEGLGYGYTF,TGCGCCAGCAGCCCCTCCAGGACAGGGGAGGGGCTGGGCTATGGCTACACCTTC
TRBD1,TRBJ2-2,TRBV24-1,NA,CATSGPGTAANTGELFF,TGTGCCACCAGTGGGCCTGGGACAGCCGCGAACACCGGGGAGCTGTTTTTT
NA,TRBJ1-1,TRBV6-2/TRBV6-3,few,CASSYSQGDEAFF,TGTGCCAGCAGTTACTCGCAGGGTGATGAAGCTTTCTTT
NA,TRBJ1-1,TRBV11-3,NA,CASSAIGQLNTEAFF,TGTGCCAGCAGCGCCATCGGACAGTTGAACACTGAAGCTTTCTTT
TRBD1,TRBJ1-6,TRBV28,NA,CASSPYHQGAVYSPLHF,TGTGCCAGCAGTCCGTACCATCAGGGGGCGGTTTATTCACCCCTCCACTTT
NA,TRBJ2-5,TRBV3-1/TRBV3-2,NA,CASSEVVRDKLYQETQYF,TGTGCCAGCAGCGAGGTGGTCCGGGACAAACTGTACCAAGAGACCCAGTACTTC
TRBD2,TRBJ2-7,TRBV7-6,NA,CASSLFLGGGAYEQYF,TGTGCCAGCAGCTTATTTCTGGGGGGGGGAGCCTACGAGCAGTACTTC
NA,TRBJ2-7,TRBV7-8,NA,CASSLARGGAYEQYF,TGTGCCAGCAGCTTAGCGCGGGGCGGAGCCTACGAGCAGTACTTC
NA,TRBJ2-3,TRBV20-1,once,CSARPGDTQYF,TGCAGTGCACGTCCGGGAGATACGCAGTATTTT
TRBD1,TRBJ1-4,TRBV29-1,few,CSVVQGGLEKLFF,TGCAGCGTCGTACAGGGGGGACTTGAAAAACTGTTTTTT
NA,TRBJ2-1,TRBV29-1,NA,CSVGEGWEQFF,TGCAGCGTTGGAGAGGGATGGGAGCAGTTCTTC
TRBD2,TRBJ2-5,TRBV30,NA,CAWKTSGGASETQYF,TGTGCCTGGAAGACTAGCGGGGGGGCCTCAGAGACCCAGTACTTC
NA,TRBJ1-2,TRBV24-1,NA,CATSTKGKGGYGYTF,TGTGCCACCAGTACAAAGGGGAAAGGGGGCTATGGCTACACCTTC
NA,TRBJ2-1,TRBV11-2,once,CASSPLTSSYNEQFF,TGTGCCAGCAGCCCGTTGACTAGCTCCTACAATGAGCAGTTCTTC
NA,TRBJ1-1,TRBV5-5,NA,CASSSSSGNTEAFF,TGTGCCAGCAGCTCAAGCTCGGGGAACACTGAAGCTTTCTTT
NA,TRBJ1-5,TRBV6-5,NA,CASSSAGISNQPQHF,TGTGCCAGCAGTTCCGCAGGGATAAGCAATCAGCCCCAGCATTTT
TRBD1,TRBJ1-1,TRBV7-9,NA,CASSPPGRDRGAEAFF,TGTGCCAGCAGCCCCCCAGGCCGGGACAGGGGTGCTGAAGCTTTCTTT
TRBD2,TRBJ2-3,TRBV9,few,CASSKTSDPTDTQYF,TGTGCCAGCAGCAAAACTAGCGACCCGACAGATACGCAGTATTTT
NA,TRBJ1-2,TRBV24-1,NA,CATSVGPGDYGYTF,TGTGCCACCAGTGTAGGGCCAGGTGACTATGGCTACACCTTC
NA,TRBJ2-4,TRBV11-2,NA,CASSLDLVAKNIQYF,TGTGCCAGCAGCTTAGATCTGGTAGCCAAAAACATTCAGTACTTC
NA,TRBJ1-2,TRBV9,NA,CASSPTPRSGYTF,TGTGCCAGCAGCCCCACACCAAGGTCGGGCTACACCTTC
NA,TRBJ1-1,TRBV10-3,once,CAISAIRGLNTEAFF,TGTGCCATCAGTGCCATCAGGGGTCTGAACACTGAAGCTTTCTTT
TRBD1,TRBJ1-5,TRBV4-2,NA,CASSQDGQVDQPQHF,TGTGCCAGCAGCCAAGATGGACAGGTTGATCAGCCCCAGCATTTT